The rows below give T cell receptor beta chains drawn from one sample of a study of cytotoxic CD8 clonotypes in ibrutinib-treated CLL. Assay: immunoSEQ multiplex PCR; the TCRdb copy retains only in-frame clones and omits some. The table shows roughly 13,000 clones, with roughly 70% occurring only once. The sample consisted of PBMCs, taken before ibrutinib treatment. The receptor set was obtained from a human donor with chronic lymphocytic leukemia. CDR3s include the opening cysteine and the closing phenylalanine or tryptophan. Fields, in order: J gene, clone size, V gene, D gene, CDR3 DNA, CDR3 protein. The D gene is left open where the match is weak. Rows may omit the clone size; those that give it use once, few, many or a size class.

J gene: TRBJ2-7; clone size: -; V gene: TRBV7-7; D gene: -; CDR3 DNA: TGTGCTAGCAGCTTGGGTAGGGAAGGCGAGCAGTACTTC; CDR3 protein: CASSLGREGEQYF
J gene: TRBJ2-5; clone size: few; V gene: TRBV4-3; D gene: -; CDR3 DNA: TGCGCCAGCAGCCAAGACAGGGGGGGAGGGTCCCAAGAGACCCAGTACTTC; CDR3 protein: CASSQDRGGGSQETQYF
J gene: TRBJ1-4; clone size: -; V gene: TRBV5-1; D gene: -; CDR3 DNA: TGCGCCAGCAGCTTAGGAGGGGAATACGAAAAACTGTTTTTT; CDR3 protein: CASSLGGEYEKLFF
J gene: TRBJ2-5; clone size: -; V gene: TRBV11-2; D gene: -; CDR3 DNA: TGTGCCAGCAGCTGGGCGCTCGGAGGGGAGACCCAGTACTTC; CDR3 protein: CASSWALGGETQYF
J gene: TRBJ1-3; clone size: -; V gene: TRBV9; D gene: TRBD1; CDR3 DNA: TGTGCCAGCAGCGTAGGGACAGGGGGCAACTCTGGAAACACCATATATTTT; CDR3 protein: CASSVGTGGNSGNTIYF
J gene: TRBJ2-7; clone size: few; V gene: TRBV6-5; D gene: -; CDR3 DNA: TGTGCCAGCAGCCTCGGTGACGAGCAGTACTTC; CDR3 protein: CASSLGDEQYF
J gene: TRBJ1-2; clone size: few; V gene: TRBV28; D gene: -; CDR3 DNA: TGTGCCAGCAGCCTGGGGCAACAGGGTCACTATGGCTACACCTTC; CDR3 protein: CASSLGQQGHYGYTF
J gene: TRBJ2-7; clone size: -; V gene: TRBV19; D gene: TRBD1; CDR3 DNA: TGTGCCAGTAGTATGGCCAGGGGGCCCTACGAGCAGTACTTC; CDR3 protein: CASSMARGPYEQYF
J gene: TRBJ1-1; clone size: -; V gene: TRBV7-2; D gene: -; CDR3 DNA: TGTGCCAGCAGCCCCCGGGTCTCCTCTCGGGTTGAAGCTTTCTTT; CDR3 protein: CASSPRVSSRVEAFF
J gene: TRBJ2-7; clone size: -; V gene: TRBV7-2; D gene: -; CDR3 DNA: TGTGCCAGCAGCTTAGATTCAGCCTCCTACGAGCAGTACTTC; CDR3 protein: CASSLDSASYEQYF
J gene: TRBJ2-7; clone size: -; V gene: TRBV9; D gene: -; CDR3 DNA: TGTGCCAGCAGCGTTCGCCCCTCGGGGACCGAGCAGTACTTC; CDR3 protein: CASSVRPSGTEQYF
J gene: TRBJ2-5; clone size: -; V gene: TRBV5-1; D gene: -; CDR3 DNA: TGCGCCAGCAGCTTGGGACGGACCCAAGAGACCCAGTACTTC; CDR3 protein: CASSLGRTQETQYF
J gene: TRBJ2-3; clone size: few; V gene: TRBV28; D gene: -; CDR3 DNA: TGTGCCAGCAGTTCCCACAGCACAGATACGCAGTATTTT; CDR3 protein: CASSSHSTDTQYF
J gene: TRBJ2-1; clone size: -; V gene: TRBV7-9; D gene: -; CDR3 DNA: TGTGCCAGCTCCCCTGCCGGGGCAGGGCACTACAATGAGCAGTTCTTC; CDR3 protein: CASSPAGAGHYNEQFF
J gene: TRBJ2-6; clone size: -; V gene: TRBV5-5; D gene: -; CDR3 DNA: TGTGCCAGCCTTTTGCTCGCACAAAGTCGGGCCAACGTCCTGACTTTC; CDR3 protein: CASLLLAQSRANVLTF
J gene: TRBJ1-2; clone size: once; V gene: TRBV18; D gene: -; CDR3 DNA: TGTGCCAGCTCGCCCGACAGTTCTGGCTACACCTTC; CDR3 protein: CASSPDSSGYTF
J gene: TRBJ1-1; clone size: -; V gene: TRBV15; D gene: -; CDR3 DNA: TGTGCCACCAGCAGAGAAACAACAGGGCCGGCTGAAGCTTTCTTT; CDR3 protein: CATSRETTGPAEAFF
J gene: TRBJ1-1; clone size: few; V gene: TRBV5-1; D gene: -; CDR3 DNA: TGCGCCAGCAGCTTGGACCCCCGAGGGGCGGGGGACACTGAAGCTTTCTTT; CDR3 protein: CASSLDPRGAGDTEAFF
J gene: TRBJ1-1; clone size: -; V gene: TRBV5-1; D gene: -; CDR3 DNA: TGCGCCAACCCGACAGCCCCGAAGGACACTGAAGCTTTCTTT; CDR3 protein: CANPTAPKDTEAFF
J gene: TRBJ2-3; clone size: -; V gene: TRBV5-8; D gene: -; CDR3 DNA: TGTGCCAGCAGTACCCCAGGGGACACAGATACGCAGTATTTT; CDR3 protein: CASSTPGDTDTQYF
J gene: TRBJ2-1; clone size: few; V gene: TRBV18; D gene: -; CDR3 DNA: TGTGCCAGCTCACCACTGGGTCGGGGCGAGCAGTTCTTC; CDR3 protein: CASSPLGRGEQFF
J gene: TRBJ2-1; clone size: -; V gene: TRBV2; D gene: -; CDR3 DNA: TGTGCCAGCAGTGGTCGCCAGAACTACAATGAGCAGTTCTTC; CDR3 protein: CASSGRQNYNEQFF
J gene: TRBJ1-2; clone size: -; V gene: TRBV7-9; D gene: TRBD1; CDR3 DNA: TGTGCCAGCAGCGATACAGGGGTCCCAGCCAACTATGGCTACACCTTC; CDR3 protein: CASSDTGVPANYGYTF
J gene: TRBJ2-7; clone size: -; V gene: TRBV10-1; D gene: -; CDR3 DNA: TGCGCCAGCAGTGAGCGTCGAACCCCCTACGAGCAGTACTTC; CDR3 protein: CASSERRTPYEQYF
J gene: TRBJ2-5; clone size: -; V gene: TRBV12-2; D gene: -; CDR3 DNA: TGTGCAAGTTCTGCGGGGGTGGAGACCCAGTACTTC; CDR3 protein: CASSAGVETQYF
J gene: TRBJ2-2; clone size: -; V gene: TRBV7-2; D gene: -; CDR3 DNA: TGTGCCAGCAGCCTCGCCCCGGGGACCGGGGAGCTGTTTTTT; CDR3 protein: CASSLAPGTGELFF
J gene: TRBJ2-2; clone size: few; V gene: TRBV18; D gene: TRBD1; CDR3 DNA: TGTGCCAGCTCCGGACAGGGGGCGGTCACCGGGGAGCTGTTTTTT; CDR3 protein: CASSGQGAVTGELFF
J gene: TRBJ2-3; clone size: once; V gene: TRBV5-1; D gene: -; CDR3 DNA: TGCGCCAGCAGCTTGGGGTCCTACGAGGGGGTGACGCAGTATTTT; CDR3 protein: CASSLGSYEGVTQYF
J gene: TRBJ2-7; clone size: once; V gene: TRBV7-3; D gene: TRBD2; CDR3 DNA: TGTGCCAGCAGCTGGACTAGCGGGAACGAGCAGTACTTC; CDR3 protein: CASSWTSGNEQYF
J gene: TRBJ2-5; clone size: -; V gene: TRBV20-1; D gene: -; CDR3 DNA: TGCAGTGGGGGGGAACAAGAGACCCAGTACTTC; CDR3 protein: CSGGEQETQYF
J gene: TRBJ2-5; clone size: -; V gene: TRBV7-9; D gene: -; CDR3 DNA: TGTGCCAGCAGCTCCGACGGGGAGAAGGCCCAGTACTTC; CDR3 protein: CASSSDGEKAQYF
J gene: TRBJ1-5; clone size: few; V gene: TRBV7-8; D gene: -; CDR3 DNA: TGTGCCAGCAGCCCTGGGACAACTAGCAATCAGCCCCAGCATTTT; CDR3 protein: CASSPGTTSNQPQHF
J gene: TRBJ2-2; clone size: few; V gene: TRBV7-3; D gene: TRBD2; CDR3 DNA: TGTGCCAGCAGCCGGGGGCTAGCGGGCACCGGGGAGCTGTTTTTT; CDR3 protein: CASSRGLAGTGELFF
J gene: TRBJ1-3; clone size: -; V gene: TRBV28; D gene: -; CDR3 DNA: TGTGCCAGCAGGGATGTGGGGGTATTTGGAAACACCATATATTTT; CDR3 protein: CASRDVGVFGNTIYF
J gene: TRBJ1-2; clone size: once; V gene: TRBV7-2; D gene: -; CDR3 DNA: TGTGCCAGCAGCTTAGCCTCCAGCGGAGGCGGCTACACCTTC; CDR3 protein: CASSLASSGGGYTF
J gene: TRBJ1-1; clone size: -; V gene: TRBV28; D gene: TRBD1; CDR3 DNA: TGTGCCAGCAGTCCCGCAGGGGGCGATGGACACACTGAAGCTTTCTTT; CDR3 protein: CASSPAGGDGHTEAFF
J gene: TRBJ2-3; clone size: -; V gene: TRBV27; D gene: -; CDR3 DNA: TGTGCCAGCAGGGTCTCAAGCACAGATACGCAGTATTTT; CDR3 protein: CASRVSSTDTQYF
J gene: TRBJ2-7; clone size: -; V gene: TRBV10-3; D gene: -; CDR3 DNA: TGTGCCATCAGTGGGACGCAGAACGAGCAGTACTTC; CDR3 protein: CAISGTQNEQYF
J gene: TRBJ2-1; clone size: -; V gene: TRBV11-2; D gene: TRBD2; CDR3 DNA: TGTGCCAGCAGAGGGGACGTGGGACTAGCACTCAATGAGCAGTTCTTC; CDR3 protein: CASRGDVGLALNEQFF
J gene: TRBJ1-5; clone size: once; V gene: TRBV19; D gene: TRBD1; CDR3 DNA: TGTGCCAGTAGGCTAACAGGGGTTCCGGGCCAGCCCCAGCATTTT; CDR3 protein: CASRLTGVPGQPQHF
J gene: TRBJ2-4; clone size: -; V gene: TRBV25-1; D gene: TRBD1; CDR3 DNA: TGTGCCAGCGGCCTCAGGGGGCGAGCCAAAAACATTCAGTACTTC; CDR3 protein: CASGLRGRAKNIQYF
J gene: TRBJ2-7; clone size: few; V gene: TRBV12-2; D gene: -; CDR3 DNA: TGTGCAAGTCGATGGGGCCGGGGCGAGCAGTACTTC; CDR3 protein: CASRWGRGEQYF
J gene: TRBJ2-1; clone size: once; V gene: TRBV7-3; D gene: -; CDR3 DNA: TGTGCCAGCAGCCGGGGGCCTGTGGATGAGCAGTTCTTC; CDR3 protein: CASSRGPVDEQFF
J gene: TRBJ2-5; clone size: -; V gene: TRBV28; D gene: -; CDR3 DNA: TGTGCCAGCAGGACCTGGGGCCCCCAAGAGACCCAGTACTTC; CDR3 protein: CASRTWGPQETQYF
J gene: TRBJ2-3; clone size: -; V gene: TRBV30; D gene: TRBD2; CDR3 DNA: TGTGCCTGGAGTGTATCTAGCGGGCATAGCACAGATACGCAGTATTTT; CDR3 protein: CAWSVSSGHSTDTQYF
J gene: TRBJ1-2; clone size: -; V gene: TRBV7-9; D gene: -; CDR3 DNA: TGTGCCAGCAGCCCCGACGCCCCCGGCTACACCTTC; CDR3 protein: CASSPDAPGYTF
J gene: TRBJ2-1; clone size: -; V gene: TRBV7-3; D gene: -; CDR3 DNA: TGTGCCAGCAGCGAGTCCGGACGCAATGAGCAGTTCTTC; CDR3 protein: CASSESGRNEQFF
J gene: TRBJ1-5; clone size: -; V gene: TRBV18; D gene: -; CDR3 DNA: TGTGCCAGCTCAGAGTGGGGTCAGCCCCAGCATTTT; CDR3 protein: CASSEWGQPQHF
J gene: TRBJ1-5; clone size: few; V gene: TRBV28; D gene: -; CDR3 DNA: TGTGCCAGCAATAAGGACAGCTTCAATCAGCCCCAGCATTTT; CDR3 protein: CASNKDSFNQPQHF
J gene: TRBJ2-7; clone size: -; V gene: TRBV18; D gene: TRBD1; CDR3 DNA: TGTGCCAGCTCACCGGACAGGGCCCTTGGCTACGAGCAGTACTTC; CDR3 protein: CASSPDRALGYEQYF
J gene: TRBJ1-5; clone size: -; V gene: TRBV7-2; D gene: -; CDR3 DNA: TGTGCCAGCAGCTTTTTGGGGAGGCCCCAGCATTTT; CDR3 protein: CASSFLGRPQHF